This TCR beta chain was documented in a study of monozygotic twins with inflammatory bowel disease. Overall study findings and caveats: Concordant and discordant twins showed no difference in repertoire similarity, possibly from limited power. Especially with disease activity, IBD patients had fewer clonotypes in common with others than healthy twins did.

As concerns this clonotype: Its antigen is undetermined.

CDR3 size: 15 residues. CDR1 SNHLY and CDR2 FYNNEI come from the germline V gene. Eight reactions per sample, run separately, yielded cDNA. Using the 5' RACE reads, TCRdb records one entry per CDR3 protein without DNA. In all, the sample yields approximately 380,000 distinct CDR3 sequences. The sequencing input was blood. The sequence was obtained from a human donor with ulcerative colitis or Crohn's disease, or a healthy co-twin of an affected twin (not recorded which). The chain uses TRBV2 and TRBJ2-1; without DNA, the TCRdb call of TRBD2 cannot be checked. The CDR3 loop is CASSELAGVPNEQFF.